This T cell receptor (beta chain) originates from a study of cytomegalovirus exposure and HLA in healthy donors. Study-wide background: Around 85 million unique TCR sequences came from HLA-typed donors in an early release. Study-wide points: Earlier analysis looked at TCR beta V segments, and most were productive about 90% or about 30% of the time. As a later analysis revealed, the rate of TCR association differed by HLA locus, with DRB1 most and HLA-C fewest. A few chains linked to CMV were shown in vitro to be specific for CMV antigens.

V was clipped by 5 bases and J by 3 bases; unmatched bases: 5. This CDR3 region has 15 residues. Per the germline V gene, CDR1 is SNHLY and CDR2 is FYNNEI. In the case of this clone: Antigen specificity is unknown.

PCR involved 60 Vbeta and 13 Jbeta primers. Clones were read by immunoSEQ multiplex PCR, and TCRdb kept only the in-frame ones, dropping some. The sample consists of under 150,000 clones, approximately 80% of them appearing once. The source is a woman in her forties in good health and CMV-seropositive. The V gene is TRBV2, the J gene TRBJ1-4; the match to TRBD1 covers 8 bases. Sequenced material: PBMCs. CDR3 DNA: TGTGCCAGCAGTCAACAGGGGGAGGCTAATGAAAAACTGTTTTTT. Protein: CASSQQGEANEKLFF.